The clone carrying this T cell receptor (beta chain) was recorded a few times. Antigen: not known. A sort by CD45RO/CCR7/CD25/CD127/CD95/CD27 yielded CD4+ naive, central memory, regulatory and stem cell-like memory cells. This specimen comes from a study of beta chain features in type 1 diabetes. Notes on the study in general: Within patients, naive, central memory and Treg TCRB repertoires seemed more similar than within healthy donors. For Type 1 diabetes patients, all four CD4+ subsets carried TCRB CDR3s that were moderately but significantly shorter.

The CDR3 is made up of 15 amino acids. Germline V gene sequence: CDR1 MNHEY, CDR2 SVGAGI. Germline trimming cut 8 bases from V and 9 bases from J; bases unmatched to any gene: 10. The entirety of the isolated RNA underwent reverse transcription, so expressed TCRB transcripts were sequenced. Approximately 3.4 million reads, on average, came from each naive, central memory and regulatory T cell sample. The repertoire was sequenced with immunoSEQ multiplex PCR; TCRdb's copy has only in-frame clones and lacks some. Among around 150,000 clones listed, about 7.3% were seen once. Sequencing was done on a sample of central memory CD4+ T cells from blood. This TCR was recovered from a man aged 18-30 years in good health. The chain links TRBV6-5 to TRBJ2-1; TRBD2 matches 13 bases. CDR3 in amino acids: CASVGLAGRGREQFF. CDR3 DNA: TGTGCCAGCGTGGGACTAGCGGGACGGGGCCGTGAGCAGTTCTTC.